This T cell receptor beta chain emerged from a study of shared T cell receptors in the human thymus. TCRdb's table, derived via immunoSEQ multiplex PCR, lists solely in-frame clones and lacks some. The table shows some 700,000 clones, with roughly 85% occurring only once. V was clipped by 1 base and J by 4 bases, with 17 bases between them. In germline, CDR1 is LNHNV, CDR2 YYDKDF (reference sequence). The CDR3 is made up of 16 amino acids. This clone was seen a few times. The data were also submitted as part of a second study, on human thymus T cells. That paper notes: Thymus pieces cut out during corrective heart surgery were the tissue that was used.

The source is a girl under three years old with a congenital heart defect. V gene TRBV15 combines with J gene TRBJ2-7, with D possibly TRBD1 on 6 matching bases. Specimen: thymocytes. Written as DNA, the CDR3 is TGTGCCACCAGCAGAGCTTACCCGGGACAATTATACGAGCAGTACTTC. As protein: CATSRAYPGQLYEQYF.